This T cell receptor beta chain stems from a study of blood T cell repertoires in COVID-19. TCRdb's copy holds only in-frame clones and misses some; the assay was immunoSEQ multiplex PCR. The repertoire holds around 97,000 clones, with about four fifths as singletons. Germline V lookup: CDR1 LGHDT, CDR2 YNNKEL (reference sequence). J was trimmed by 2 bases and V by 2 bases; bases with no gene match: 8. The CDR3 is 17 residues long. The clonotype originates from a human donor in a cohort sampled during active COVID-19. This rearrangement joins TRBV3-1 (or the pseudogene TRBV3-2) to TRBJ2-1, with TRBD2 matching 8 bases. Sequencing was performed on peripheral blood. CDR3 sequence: CASSQRSGADPYNEQFF. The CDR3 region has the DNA TGTGCCAGCAGCCAACGTAGCGGGGCAGACCCCTACAATGAGCAGTTCTTC.